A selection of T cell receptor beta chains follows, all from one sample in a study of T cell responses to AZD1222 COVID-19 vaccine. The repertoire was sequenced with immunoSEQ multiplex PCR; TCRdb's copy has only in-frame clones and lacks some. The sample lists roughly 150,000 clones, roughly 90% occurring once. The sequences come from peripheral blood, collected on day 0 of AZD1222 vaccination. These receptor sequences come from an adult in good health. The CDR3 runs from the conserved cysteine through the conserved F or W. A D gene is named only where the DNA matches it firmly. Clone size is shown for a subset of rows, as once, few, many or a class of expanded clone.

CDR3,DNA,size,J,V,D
CASSIWTGINQPQHF,TGTGCCAGTAGTATTTGGACAGGGATCAATCAGCCCCAGCATTTT,few,TRBJ1-5,TRBV19,TRBD1
CAWSVTGGTEAFF,TGTGCCTGGAGTGTTACAGGGGGCACTGAAGCTTTCTTT,NA,TRBJ1-1,TRBV30,TRBD1
CASSVEDGSGNTIYF,TGTGCCAGCAGCGTAGAAGACGGATCTGGAAACACCATATATTTT,NA,TRBJ1-3,TRBV9,NA
CASSQDRDSNQPQHF,TGCGCCAGCAGCCAAGATCGGGACAGCAATCAGCCCCAGCATTTT,NA,TRBJ1-5,TRBV4-3,NA
CASRTGPGGYTF,TGTGCCAGCAGGACAGGCCCAGGGGGCTACACCTTC,NA,TRBJ1-2,TRBV6-5,NA
CASSLRGLEAFF,TGTGCCAGCAGCTTAAGGGGCCTCGAAGCTTTCTTT,NA,TRBJ1-1,TRBV7-2,NA
CASSPRTETYEQYF,TGTGCCAGCAGTCCCCGGACAGAGACCTACGAGCAGTACTTC,NA,TRBJ2-7,TRBV7-2,NA
CASSEAERHSTEAFF,TGTGCCAGCAGTGAAGCTGAGCGACACTCCACTGAAGCTTTCTTT,NA,TRBJ1-1,TRBV2,NA
CASSQVGGRGEKLFF,TGTGCCAGCAGCCAAGTGGGCGGGAGGGGTGAAAAACTGTTTTTT,NA,TRBJ1-4,TRBV3-1/TRBV3-2,NA
CASSAGQDSYEQYF,TGCGCCAGCAGCGCCGGACAGGACTCCTACGAGCAGTACTTC,NA,TRBJ2-7,TRBV5-1,TRBD1
CASSYPTGWRPGELFF,TGTGCCAGCAGTTACCCGACAGGGTGGAGACCCGGGGAGCTGTTTTTT,NA,TRBJ2-2,TRBV6-2/TRBV6-3,TRBD1
CAWSVEPYSNQPQHF,TGTGCCTGGAGTGTAGAGCCTTATAGCAATCAGCCCCAGCATTTT,once,TRBJ1-5,TRBV30,NA
CASSFQGVAGELFF,TGTGCCAGCAGCTTCCAGGGGGTTGCCGGGGAGCTGTTTTTT,NA,TRBJ2-2,TRBV3-1/TRBV3-2,TRBD1
CASSARGGEQFF,TGTGCCAGCAGTGCAAGGGGAGGTGAGCAGTTCTTC,NA,TRBJ2-1,TRBV5-4,NA
CASSPWTGDEKLFF,TGTGCCAGCAGCCCCTGGACAGGGGATGAAAAACTGTTTTTT,NA,TRBJ1-4,TRBV9,TRBD1
CASGRGPSYNEQFF,TGCGCCAGCGGCCGGGGACCATCCTACAATGAGCAGTTCTTC,NA,TRBJ2-1,TRBV10-1,NA
CASSHVLGGNQPQHF,TGTGCCAGCAGCCACGTACTAGGGGGCAATCAGCCCCAGCATTTT,NA,TRBJ1-5,TRBV28,NA
CASSLVTGPFYNEQFF,TGCGCCAGCAGCTTGGTAACGGGACCATTCTACAATGAGCAGTTCTTC,NA,TRBJ2-1,TRBV5-1,NA
CAWRETGGNEKLFF,TGTGCCTGGAGGGAGACAGGGGGTAATGAAAAACTGTTTTTT,NA,TRBJ1-4,TRBV30,TRBD1
CASSWTALGSDTQYF,TGTGCCAGCAGCTGGACAGCCCTCGGGTCAGATACGCAGTATTTT,NA,TRBJ2-3,TRBV9,NA
CASSPRGTSGAFGASDTQYF,TGTGCCAGCAGCCCAAGAGGGACTAGCGGGGCTTTTGGTGCGTCAGATACGCAGTATTTT,NA,TRBJ2-3,TRBV3-1/TRBV3-2,TRBD2
CASSPSGAAAGNTIYF,TGTGCCAGCAGCCCGAGTGGGGCAGCCGCTGGAAACACCATATATTTT,NA,TRBJ1-3,TRBV9,NA
CASSQGRESYGYTF,TGCGCCAGCAGCCAAGGCCGGGAATCTTATGGCTACACCTTC,NA,TRBJ1-2,TRBV4-1,NA
CASSLDRREKLFF,TGTGCCAGCAGCTTAGATCGGCGGGAAAAACTGTTTTTT,NA,TRBJ1-4,TRBV7-8,NA
CASSQDPSNTEAFF,TGTGCCAGCAGCCAGGACCCATCGAACACTGAAGCTTTCTTT,NA,TRBJ1-1,TRBV14,NA
CASSQEGTGGRKKLFF,TGCGCCAGCAGCCAAGAGGGGACAGGGGGTAGGAAAAAACTGTTTTTT,NA,TRBJ1-4,TRBV4-1,TRBD1
CASSEGQGLGELFF,TGTGCCAGCAGTGAGGGACAGGGCCTCGGGGAGCTGTTTTTT,NA,TRBJ2-2,TRBV2,TRBD1
CASSSGLVGGYTF,TGTGCCAGCTCCTCGGGACTTGTAGGTGGCTACACCTTC,NA,TRBJ1-2,TRBV18,NA
CASSYALDPQETQYF,TGTGCCAGCAGTTACGCCTTAGACCCCCAAGAGACCCAGTACTTC,NA,TRBJ2-5,TRBV6-6,NA
CASSLAASGSYNEQFF,TGTGCCAGCAGCTTAGCCGCTAGCGGGAGCTACAATGAGCAGTTCTTC,NA,TRBJ2-1,TRBV7-2,TRBD2
CASRGGIEVVYGYTF,TGTGCCAGTAGAGGAGGGATCGAGGTCGTTTATGGCTACACCTTC,NA,TRBJ1-2,TRBV19,NA
CASSFSGTPDTQYF,TGTGCCAGCAGCTTTTCCGGGACCCCGGACACCCAGTACTTC,NA,TRBJ2-5,TRBV11-2,NA
CASSQLGRGTGELFF,TGCGCCAGCAGCCAGCTGGGGAGGGGCACCGGGGAGCTGTTTTTT,NA,TRBJ2-2,TRBV5-1,TRBD2
CASGSNEAFF,TGTGCCAGCGGCAGTAATGAAGCTTTCTTT,NA,TRBJ1-1,TRBV27,NA
CASSSIAGVTDTQYF,TGTGCCAGCAGCTCAATAGCGGGAGTTACAGATACGCAGTATTTT,NA,TRBJ2-3,TRBV9,TRBD2
CASSDSGGSSYNSPLHF,TGTGCCAGCAGCGATAGCGGGGGCAGCTCCTATAATTCACCCCTCCACTTT,NA,TRBJ1-6,TRBV7-9,NA
CASSLGPGKPNQPQHF,TGTGCCAGCAGTTTGGGACCCGGGAAACCCAATCAGCCCCAGCATTTT,NA,TRBJ1-5,TRBV28,NA
CASSLAGADEKLFF,TGTGCCAGCAGCTTAGCAGGGGCGGATGAAAAACTGTTTTTT,NA,TRBJ1-4,TRBV7-6,NA
CASSYAGWGTDTQYF,TGTGCCAGCAGTTACGCGGGATGGGGAACAGATACGCAGTATTTT,NA,TRBJ2-3,TRBV6-2/TRBV6-3,NA
CASSLVVDSNYGYTF,TGTGCCAGCAGCTTAGTCGTCGACAGCAACTATGGCTACACCTTC,NA,TRBJ1-2,TRBV11-2,NA
CSVVRDYEQYF,TGCAGCGTTGTCCGGGACTACGAGCAGTACTTC,NA,TRBJ2-7,TRBV29-1,NA
CASSESRIRGKQPQHF,TGTGCCAGCAGTGAATCAAGGATCAGGGGGAAGCAGCCCCAGCATTTT,NA,TRBJ1-5,TRBV6-1,TRBD1
CASSQWGTEAFF,TGTGCCAGCAGCCAATGGGGCACTGAAGCTTTCTTT,NA,TRBJ1-1,TRBV3-1/TRBV3-2,NA
CASSDGTGGYGYTF,TGTGCCAGCAGTGACGGGACAGGGGGCTATGGCTACACCTTC,NA,TRBJ1-2,TRBV6-4,TRBD1
CASSYSQTGPSGYTF,TGTGCCAGCAGTTACTCACAGACAGGGCCCTCTGGCTACACCTTC,NA,TRBJ1-2,TRBV6-2/TRBV6-3,TRBD1
CASSVWIYQPQHF,TGTGCCAGCAGTGTGTGGATTTATCAGCCCCAGCATTTT,NA,TRBJ1-5,TRBV2,NA
CASSMSGGRQTQYF,TGTGCCAGCAGTATGTCGGGGGGGCGGCAGACCCAGTACTTC,NA,TRBJ2-5,TRBV27,TRBD2
CASSQRDRGQPQHF,TGTGCCAGCAGCCAACGCGACAGGGGTCAGCCCCAGCATTTT,NA,TRBJ1-5,TRBV3-1/TRBV3-2,TRBD1
CASSVGSGRSYNEQFF,TGTGCCAGCAGCGTAGGATCGGGGCGCTCCTACAATGAGCAGTTCTTC,NA,TRBJ2-1,TRBV9,NA
CASSPGLSSGANVLTF,TGTGCCAGCAGCCCGGGCCTTAGCTCTGGGGCCAACGTCCTGACTTTC,NA,TRBJ2-6,TRBV9,NA
CASSPANTGEGEKLFF,TGTGCCAGCTCCCCTGCAAACACCGGAGAGGGTGAAAAACTGTTTTTT,NA,TRBJ1-4,TRBV18,NA
CASSFRARGIPYNSPLHF,TGTGCCAGCAGCTTCCGTGCCAGGGGAATTCCCTATAATTCACCCCTCCACTTT,NA,TRBJ1-6,TRBV11-2,NA
CASSFDTDTQYF,TGTGCCAGCAGCTTCGACACAGATACGCAGTATTTT,NA,TRBJ2-3,TRBV7-9,NA
CASSLDGPTDTQYF,TGTGCCAGCAGCTTAGATGGCCCCACAGATACGCAGTATTTT,NA,TRBJ2-3,TRBV7-2,NA
CASSQDHRTGGSGDEQFF,TGTGCCAGCAGCCAAGATCATCGGACGGGTGGGTCCGGGGATGAGCAGTTCTTC,NA,TRBJ2-1,TRBV14,NA